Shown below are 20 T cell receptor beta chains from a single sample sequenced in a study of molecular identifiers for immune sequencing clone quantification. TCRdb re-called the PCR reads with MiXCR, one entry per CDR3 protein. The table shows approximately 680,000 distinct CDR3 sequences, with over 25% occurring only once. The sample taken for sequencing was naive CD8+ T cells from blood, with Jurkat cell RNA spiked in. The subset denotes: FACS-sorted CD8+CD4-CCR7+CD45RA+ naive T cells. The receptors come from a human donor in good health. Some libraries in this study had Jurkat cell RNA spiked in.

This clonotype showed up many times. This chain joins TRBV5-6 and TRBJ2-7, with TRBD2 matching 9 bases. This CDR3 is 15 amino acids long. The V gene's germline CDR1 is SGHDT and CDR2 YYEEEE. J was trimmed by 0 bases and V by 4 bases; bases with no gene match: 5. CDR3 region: CASSSSGSYSYEQYF. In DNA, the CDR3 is TGTGCCAGCAGCAGTAGCGGGAGTTACTCCTACGAGCAGTACTTC.

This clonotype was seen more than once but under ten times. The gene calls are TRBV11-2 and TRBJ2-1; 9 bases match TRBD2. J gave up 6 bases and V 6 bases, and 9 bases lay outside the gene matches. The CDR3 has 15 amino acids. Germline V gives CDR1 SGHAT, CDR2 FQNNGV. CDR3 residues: CASRLGASGVNEQFF. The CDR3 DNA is TGTGCCAGCAGGCTTGGGGCTAGCGGGGTCAATGAGCAGTTCTTC.

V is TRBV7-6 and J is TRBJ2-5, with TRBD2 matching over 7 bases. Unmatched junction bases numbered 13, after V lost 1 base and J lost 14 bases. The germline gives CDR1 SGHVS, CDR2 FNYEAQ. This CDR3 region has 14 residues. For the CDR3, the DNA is TGTGCCAGCAGCTTAGATGGCGGGGGTGCTTTCCTTTACTTC. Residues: CASSLDGGGAFLYF.

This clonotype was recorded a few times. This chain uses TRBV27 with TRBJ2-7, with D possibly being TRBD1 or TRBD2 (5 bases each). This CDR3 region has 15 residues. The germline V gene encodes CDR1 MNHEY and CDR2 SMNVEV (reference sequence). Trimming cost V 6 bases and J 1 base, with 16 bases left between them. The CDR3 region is CASRRRDPLSYEQYF. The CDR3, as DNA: TGTGCCAGCAGACGACGGGACCCGCTTTCCTACGAGCAGTACTTC.

The CDR3 loop reads CASSFGKSYEQYF. The CDR3 DNA follows: TGTGCCAGTAGTTTCGGGAAGTCCTACGAGCAGTACTTC. The rearrangement uses TRBV19 and TRBJ2-7; perhaps TRBD2 as D (5 bases). V was trimmed by 5 bases and J by 1 base, leaving 9 bases between them. In germline, CDR1 is LNHDA, CDR2 SQIVND (reference sequence). The CDR3 has 13 residues.

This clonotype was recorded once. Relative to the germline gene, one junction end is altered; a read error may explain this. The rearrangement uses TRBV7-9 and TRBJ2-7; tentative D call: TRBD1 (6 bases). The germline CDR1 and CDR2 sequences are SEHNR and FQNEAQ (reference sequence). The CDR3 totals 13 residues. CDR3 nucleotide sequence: TGTGCCAGCAGCTCGACAGGCTCCTACGTGCAGTACTTC. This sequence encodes CASSSTGSYVQYF.

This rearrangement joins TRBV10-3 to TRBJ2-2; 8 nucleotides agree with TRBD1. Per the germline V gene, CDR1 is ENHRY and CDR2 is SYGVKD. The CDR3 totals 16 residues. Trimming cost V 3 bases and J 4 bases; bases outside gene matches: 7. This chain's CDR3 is CAISDPTGDGTGELFF. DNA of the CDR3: TGTGCCATCAGTGATCCGACAGGGGACGGCACCGGGGAGCTGTTTTTT.

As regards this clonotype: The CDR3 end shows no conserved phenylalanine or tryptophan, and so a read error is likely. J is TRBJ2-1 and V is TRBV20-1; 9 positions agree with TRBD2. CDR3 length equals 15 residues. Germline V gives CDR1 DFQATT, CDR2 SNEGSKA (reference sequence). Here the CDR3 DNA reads TGCAGTGCTGGAGATCCTCCTAGCGGGGATAATGAGCAGTTCCTC. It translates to CSAGDPPSGDNEQFL.

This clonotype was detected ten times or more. CDR3 nucleotides: TGTGCCAGCAGACCCCGGGGCGGCAGACAACAGAATCAGCCCCAGCATTTT. This gives the protein CASRPRGGRQQNQPQHF. The chain carries TRBV6-5 and TRBJ1-5; D possibly corresponds to TRBD1 (5 bases). Germline V lookup: CDR1 MNHEY, CDR2 SVGAGI. The V end was cut by 6 bases, the J end by 4 bases, with 22 bases between. CDR3 length: 17 residues.

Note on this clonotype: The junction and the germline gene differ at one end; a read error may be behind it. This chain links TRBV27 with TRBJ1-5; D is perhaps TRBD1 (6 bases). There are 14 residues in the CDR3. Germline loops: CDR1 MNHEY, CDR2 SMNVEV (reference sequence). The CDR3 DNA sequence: TGTGCCAGCAGGACGTGGGGGGCGGGTCAGCCCCGGCATTTT. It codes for CASRTWGAGQPRHF.

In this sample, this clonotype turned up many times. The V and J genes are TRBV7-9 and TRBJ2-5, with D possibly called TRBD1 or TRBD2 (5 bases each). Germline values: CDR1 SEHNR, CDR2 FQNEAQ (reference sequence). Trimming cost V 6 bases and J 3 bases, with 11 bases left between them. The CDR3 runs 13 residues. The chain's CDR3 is CASSPRDEETQYF. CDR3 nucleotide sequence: TGTGCCAGCAGTCCCCGGGACGAAGAGACCCAGTACTTC. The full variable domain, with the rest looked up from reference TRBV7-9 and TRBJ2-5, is DTGVSQNPRHKITKRGQNVTFRCDPISEHNRLYWYRQTLGQGPEFLTYFQNEAQLEKSRLLSDRFSAERPKGSFSTLEIQRTEQGDSAMYLCASSPRDEETQYFGPGTRLLVL.

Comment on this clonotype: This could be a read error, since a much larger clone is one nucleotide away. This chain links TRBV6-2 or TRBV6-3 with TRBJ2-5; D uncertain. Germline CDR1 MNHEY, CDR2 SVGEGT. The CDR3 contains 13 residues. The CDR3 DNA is TGTGCCAGCAGTTACTCGCCGGTAGAGACCCGGTACTTC. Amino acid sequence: CASSYSPVETRYF.

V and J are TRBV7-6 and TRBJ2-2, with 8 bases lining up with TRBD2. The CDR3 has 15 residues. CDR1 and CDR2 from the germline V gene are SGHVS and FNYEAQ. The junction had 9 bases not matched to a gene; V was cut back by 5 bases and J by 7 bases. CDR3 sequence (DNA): TGTGCCAGCAGCCCGACGGGACTAGGGGTCGGGGAGCTGTTTTTT. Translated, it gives CASSPTGLGVGELFF.

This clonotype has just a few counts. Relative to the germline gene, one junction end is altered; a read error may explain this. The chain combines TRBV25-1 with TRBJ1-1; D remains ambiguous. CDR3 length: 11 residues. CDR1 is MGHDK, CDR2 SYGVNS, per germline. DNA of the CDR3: TGTGCCAGCAGTGACCATACCCAGACCGCGTTT. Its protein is CASSDHTQTAF.

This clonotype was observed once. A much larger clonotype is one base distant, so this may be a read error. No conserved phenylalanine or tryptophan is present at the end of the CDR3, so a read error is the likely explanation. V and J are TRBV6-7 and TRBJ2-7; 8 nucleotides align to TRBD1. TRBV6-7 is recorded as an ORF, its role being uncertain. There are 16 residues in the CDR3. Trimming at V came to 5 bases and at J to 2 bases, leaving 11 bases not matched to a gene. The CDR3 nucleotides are TGTGCCAGCAGTGCCCGCACCGGGACAGGCGCCTACGAGCAGTACTTG. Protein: CASSARTGTGAYEQYL.

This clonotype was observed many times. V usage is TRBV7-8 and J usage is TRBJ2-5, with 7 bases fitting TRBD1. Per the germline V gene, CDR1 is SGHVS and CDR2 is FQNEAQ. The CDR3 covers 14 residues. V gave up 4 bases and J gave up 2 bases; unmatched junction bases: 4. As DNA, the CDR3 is TGTGCCAGCAGCTACCGGGACAGACAAGAGACCCAGTACTTC. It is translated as CASSYRDRQETQYF.

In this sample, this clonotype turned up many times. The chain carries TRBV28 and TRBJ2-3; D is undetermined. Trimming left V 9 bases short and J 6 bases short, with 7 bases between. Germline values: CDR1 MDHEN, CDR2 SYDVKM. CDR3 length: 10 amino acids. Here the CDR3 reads CASQEDTQYF. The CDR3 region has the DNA TGTGCCAGTCAGGAGGATACGCAGTATTTT.

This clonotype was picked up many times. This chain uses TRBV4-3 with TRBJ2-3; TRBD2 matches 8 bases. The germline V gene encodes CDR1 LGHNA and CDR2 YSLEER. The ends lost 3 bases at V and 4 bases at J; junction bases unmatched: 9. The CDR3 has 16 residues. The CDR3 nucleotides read TGCGCCAGCAGCCACCAGGAGGCGGGAGGCCCAGATACGCAGTATTTT. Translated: CASSHQEAGGPDTQYF.

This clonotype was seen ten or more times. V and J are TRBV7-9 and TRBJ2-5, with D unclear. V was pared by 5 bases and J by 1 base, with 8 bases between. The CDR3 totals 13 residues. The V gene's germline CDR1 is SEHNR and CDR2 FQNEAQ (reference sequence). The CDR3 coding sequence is TGTGCCAGCAGCGGCATTGGCCAAGAGACCCAGTACTTC. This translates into CASSGIGQETQYF.

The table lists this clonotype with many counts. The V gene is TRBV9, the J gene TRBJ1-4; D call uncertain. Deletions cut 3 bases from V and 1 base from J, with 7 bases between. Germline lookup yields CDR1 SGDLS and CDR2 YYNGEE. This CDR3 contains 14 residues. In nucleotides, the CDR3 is TGTGCCAGCAGCGAGAGAGAAACTAATGAAAAACTGTTTTTT. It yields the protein CASSERETNEKLFF.